The subject of this entry is one TCR beta chain. Its antigen has not been determined. There are no base qualities to consult, and no much larger clone falls within one base. Sequencing used an Illumina MiSeq. The peripheral T cell repertoire was profiled for human TCRbeta genes. Per the original workflow: Beta-binomial modelling was used to test for differences in clonotype abundance while accounting for variability over time. Expanded clonotypes were checked against the ImmuneCODE reference database of SARS-CoV-2-associated TCRs and mapped to regions of the viral genome. Additional analyses of the repertoire looked at TRBV gene usage, CDR3 length, CDR3 amino acid overlap between time points, clonotype abundance distributions and Jaccard similarity. In TCRdb, the public reads were trimmed at Q25 with fastp and aligned with MiXCR, with productive beta chains retained. Every CDR3 protein is listed once, alongside the most common genes and DNA of its rows. TCRdb, not the authors, supplied the V and J calls. A total of some 220,000 distinct CDR3 sequences appear in this sample, about 28% of them only once. The top ten clones comprise more than 6.5% of the sample.

The data were taken from a study of kidney transplant recipient with SARS-CoV-2 infection (dated by TCRdb to the early 2020s). CDR1 and CDR2 (LGHDT, YNNKEL) derive from the germline V gene (reference sequence). The CDR3 measures 17 amino acids from cysteine to phenylalanine. Here the CDR3 DNA is all that survives: 51 bases in frame from base 1. V was cut back by 4 bases and J by 5 bases, leaving a gap of 23 bases between them. The intended sense of this specimen's time point label: pre-pandemic baseline sample and day 111 after first positive SARS-CoV-2 test. The input for sequencing was a blood sample, taken at baseline and on roughly day 120 from a kidney transplant recipient. The source is a male patient between 25 and 39 years old who had COVID-19 and was a kidney transplant recipient. Because of the transplant, the T cells may be the graft donor's rather than the patient's own. The sequence is built from TRBV3-1 and TRBJ2-5, and perhaps TRBD2 as D gene, on 5 matching bases. The nucleotides are TGTGCCAGCAGCCGAGGGATTCCCATTTCTTTCTCTGAGACCCAGTACTTC. Its coded protein is CASSRGIPISFSETQYF.